Listed below are T cell receptor beta chains from one sample, sequenced in a study of blood T cell repertoires in COVID-19. Produced via immunoSEQ multiplex PCR; TCRdb's table is partial and in-frame only. The sample includes fewer than 15,000 clones, around 87% of them seen just once. Sequencing was done on a sample of peripheral blood. The receptors shown here come from a human donor with active COVID-19. The donor label of this sample is uncertain. CDR3s include the opening cysteine and the closing phenylalanine or tryptophan. The order of the fields is D gene, V gene, J gene, CDR3 DNA, CDR3 protein. D genes are given only for firm matches.

>TRBD2|TRBV15|TRBJ2-3
TGTGCCACCAGCAGAGATCCCATCACTAGCGGGGGGGGCACAGATACGCAGTATTTT
CATSRDPITSGGGTDTQYF
>TRBD1|TRBV5-1|TRBJ1-6
TGCGCCAGCAGATCGGGAAGGGACAGTGGGAGCTCCTATAATTCACCCCTCCACTTT
CASRSGRDSGSSYNSPLHF
>TRBD1|TRBV28|TRBJ2-5
TGTGCCAGCAGCCCCTTGATAGGGGGCGAGACCCAGTACTTC
CASSPLIGGETQYF
>-|TRBV6-2/TRBV6-3|TRBJ2-2
TGTGCCAGCAGTGGCAGGGGTATTGGGACCGGGGAGCTGTTTTTT
CASSGRGIGTGELFF
>-|TRBV11-1|TRBJ2-1
TGTGCCAGCAGCTTAGACACCATCAATGAGCAGTTCTTC
CASSLDTINEQFF
>-|TRBV5-1|TRBJ2-1
TGCGCCAGCAGCTCCCAGGGGATACAGAATGAGCAGTTCTTC
CASSSQGIQNEQFF
>TRBD1|TRBV7-2|TRBJ1-1
TGTGCCAGCAGCACTAGACAGGGCACTGAAGCTTTCTTT
CASSTRQGTEAFF
>-|TRBV16|TRBJ2-7
TGTGCCAGCAGCCAAGATCGGTCCGAGCAGTACTTC
CASSQDRSEQYF
>TRBD2|TRBV5-1|TRBJ2-3
TGCGCCAGCAGCAACCTAGCGGGGGGGCGAACAGATACGCAGTATTTT
CASSNLAGGRTDTQYF
>TRBD1|TRBV4-2|TRBJ2-1
TGTGCCAGCAGCCAGCCGGGACAGTGGCCCCGAGAGGAGCAGTTCTTC
CASSQPGQWPREEQFF
>-|TRBV7-9|TRBJ2-5
TGTGCCAGCAGCTCTCCCTTCAAGACAGGACAAGAGACCCAGTACTTC
CASSSPFKTGQETQYF
>-|TRBV24-1|TRBJ1-2
TGTGCCACCAGTGATTTGGGGGCAGGGGTGTTTTATGGCTACACCTTC
CATSDLGAGVFYGYTF
>TRBD1|TRBV4-1|TRBJ2-1
TGCGCCAGCAGCCAAGATCCGGGACAGGTTTACAATGAGCAGTTCTTC
CASSQDPGQVYNEQFF